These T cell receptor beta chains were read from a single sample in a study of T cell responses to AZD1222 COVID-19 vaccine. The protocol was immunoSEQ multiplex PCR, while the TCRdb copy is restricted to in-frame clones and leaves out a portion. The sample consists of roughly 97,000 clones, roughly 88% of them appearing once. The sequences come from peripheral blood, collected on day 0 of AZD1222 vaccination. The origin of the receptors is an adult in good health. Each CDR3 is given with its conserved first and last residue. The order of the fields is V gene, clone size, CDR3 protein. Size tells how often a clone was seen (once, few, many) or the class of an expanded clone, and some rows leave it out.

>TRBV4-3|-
CASSRTPGQGNYGYTF
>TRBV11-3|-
CASSYGGQVSNEQFF
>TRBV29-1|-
CSVRTGMNTEAFF
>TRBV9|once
CASSLETSVSTDTQYF
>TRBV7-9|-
CASSAQETYNEQFF
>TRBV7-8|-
CASSLIFGVSSYEQYF
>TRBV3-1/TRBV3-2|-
CASSQGYRGQRNIQYF
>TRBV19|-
CASSTMRGIINEQYF
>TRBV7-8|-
CASSLNQRSGEQYF
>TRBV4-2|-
CASSQDWGTGYGYTF
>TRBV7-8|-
CASSLALDREGYTF
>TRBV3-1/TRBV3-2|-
CASSQDLSFLGVSEKLFF
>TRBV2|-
CARGAAASYEQYF
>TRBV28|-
CASRRPRVRDTDTQYF
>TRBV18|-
CASSPSGATNGRPQHF
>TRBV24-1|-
CATSDLSPGGMGTQYF
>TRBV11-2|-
CASRRTSPGNEQFF
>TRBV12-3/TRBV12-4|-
CARQLNYGYTF
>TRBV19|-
CASSIGGYEQFF
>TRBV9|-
CASSVSFGQNTEAFF
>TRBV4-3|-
CASSHTGSNQPQHF
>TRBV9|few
CASSAGHLNYEQYF
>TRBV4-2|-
CASSRTGSTEAFF
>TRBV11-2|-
CASSRERLTSTDTQYF
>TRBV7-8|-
CASRLTRTAGELFF
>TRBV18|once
CASSPAGGLATNEKLFF
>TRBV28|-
CASDRGGDYGYTF
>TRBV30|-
CASTGGTSPLHF
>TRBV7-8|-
CASSHNSYEQYF
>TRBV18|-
CASSPVGQVSYEQYF
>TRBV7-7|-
CASSLNQGTNEKLFF
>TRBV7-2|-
CASSLLREVHEQYF
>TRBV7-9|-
CASSLGQATEAFF
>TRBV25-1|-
CASSAQLPDLWGNTIYF
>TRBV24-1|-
CATSDLGSEAFF
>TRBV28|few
CASSLNLRTTNEKLFF
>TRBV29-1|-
CSASSGLDTDTQYF
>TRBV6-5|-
CASRSRQQNTEAFF
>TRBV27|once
CASSSAWTGVTYEQYF
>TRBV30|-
CAWSVRRISYNEQFF